One and the same sample provided the 7 T cell receptor beta chains below, sequenced in a study of CD8+ T cells in alopecia areata. The treatment denotes: oral pan-JAK inhibitor, 5-10 mg twice daily. In each case, RNA was isolated and then reverse transcribed into cDNA as the sequencing template. Only in-frame clones appear in the TCRdb table, and some are missing; sequencing was by immunoSEQ multiplex PCR. This sample has more than 150,000 clones, with under 60% found just once. This sample comprised CD8+ T cells sorted from blood, obtained at week 24, from a patient treated with tofacitinib. All receptors come from a human donor with alopecia areata.

In its sample, this clone was seen a few times. This chain links TRBV29-1 with TRBJ2-3, with 8 bases fitting TRBD1. CDR1 is SQVTM and CDR2 is ANQGSEA in the germline V gene. The CDR3 contains 15 residues. Trimming at V came to 6 bases and at J to 3 bases, leaving 11 bases not matched to a gene. The CDR3 DNA follows: TGCAGCGTCCTCAAGGGCAGGGGGCTGACAGATACGCAGTATTTT. Protein sequence: CSVLKGRGLTDTQYF.

The chain is built from TRBV7-6 and TRBJ1-4, with 7 nucleotides matching TRBD1. Germline V lookup: CDR1 SGHVS, CDR2 FNYEAQ. V shed 5 bases, J shed 1 base, and the junction held 7 bases outside the gene matches. The CDR3 length is 16 residues. CDR3 nucleotide sequence: TGTGCCAGCAGCCCGCGCAGGGGGGAAACTAATGAAAAACTGTTTTTT. As protein: CASSPRRGETNEKLFF.

The chain carries TRBV6-5 and TRBJ2-7; D is perhaps TRBD2 (6 bases). Germline CDR1 MNHEY, CDR2 SVGAGI. The CDR3 is 16 amino acids. The V gene lost 2 bases and the J gene lost 5 bases, with 19 bases spanning the gap. In DNA form, the CDR3 reads TGTGCCAGCAGTTACGGTATGGGTGCGGGGATCCACGAGCAGTACTTC. Its protein is CASSYGMGAGIHEQYF.

This clone showed up just a few times. The rearrangement joins TRBV29-1 to TRBJ2-1; D might be TRBD1 or TRBD2, each matching 6 bases. Looked up from germline, CDR1 is SQVTM and CDR2 is ANQGSEA. The CDR3 is 12 residues long. V dropped 6 bases and J dropped 11 bases, with 17 bases sitting between them. The CDR3 sequence is CSVGGAGEQQFF. The CDR3 DNA is TGCAGCGTCGGAGGGGCAGGGGAACAGCAGTTCTTC.

The chain is built from TRBV5-1 and TRBJ2-7; no clear D. This CDR3 is built from 12 residues. CDR1 SGHRS and CDR2 YFSETQ come from the germline V gene. Trimming took 1 base from V and 7 from J, leaving 9 bases between them. The CDR3 here is CASSLLGIEQYF. CDR3 coding DNA: TGCGCCAGCAGCTTGTTAGGAATAGAGCAGTACTTC. The full variable domain, in which reference TRBV5-1 and TRBJ2-7 provide the parts outside the CDR3, is KAGVTQTPRYLIKTRGQQVTLSCSPISGHRSVSWYQQTPGQGLQFLFEYFSETQRNKGNFPGRFSGRQFSNSRSEMNVSTLELGDSALYLCASSLLGIEQYFGPGTRLTVT.

V and J are TRBV29-1 and TRBJ1-2; D possibly corresponds to TRBD1 (6 bases). The CDR3 is 12 residues long. Per the germline V gene, CDR1 is SQVTM and CDR2 is ANQGSEA. The V and J ends lost 2 bases and 4 bases respectively, with 8 bases between them. The chain's CDR3 is CSVEKQGYGYTF. Here the CDR3 DNA reads TGCAGCGTTGAAAAACAGGGCTATGGCTACACCTTC.

A few counts support this clone. The chain employs TRBV25-1 and TRBJ2-3, with a weak D call TRBD2 (6 bases). Germline V gene lookup returns CDR1 MGHDK and CDR2 SYGVNS. V shed 2 bases and J shed 9 bases, with 12 bases lying between them. The CDR3 runs to 13 residues. Here the CDR3 DNA reads TGTGCCAGCAGTGAACCCGGGGGTGGGACGCAGTATTTT. It translates to CASSEPGGGTQYF. Based on the CDR3 plus reference TRBV25-1 and TRBJ2-3, the full variable domain is EADIYQTPRYLVIGTGKKITLECSQTMGHDKMYWYQQDPGMELHLIHYSYGVNSTEKGDLSSESTVSRIRTEHFPLTLESARPSHTSQYLCASSEPGGGTQYFGPGTRLTVL.